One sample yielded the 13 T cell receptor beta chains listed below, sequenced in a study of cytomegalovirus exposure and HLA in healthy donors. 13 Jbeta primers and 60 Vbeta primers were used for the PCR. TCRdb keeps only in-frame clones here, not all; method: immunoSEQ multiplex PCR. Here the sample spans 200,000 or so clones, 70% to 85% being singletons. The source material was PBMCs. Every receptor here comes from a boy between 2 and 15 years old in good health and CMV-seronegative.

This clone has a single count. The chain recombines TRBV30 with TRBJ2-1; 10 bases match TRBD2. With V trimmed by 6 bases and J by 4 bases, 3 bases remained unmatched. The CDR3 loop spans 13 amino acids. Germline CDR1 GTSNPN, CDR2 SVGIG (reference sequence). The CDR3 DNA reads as TGTGCCTGCCTAGCGGGGGCTTACAATGAGCAGTTCTTC. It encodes CACLAGAYNEQFF.

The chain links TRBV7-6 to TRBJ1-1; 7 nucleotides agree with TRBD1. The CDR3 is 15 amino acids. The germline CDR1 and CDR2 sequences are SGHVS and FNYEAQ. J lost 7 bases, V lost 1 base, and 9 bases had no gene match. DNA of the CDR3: TGTGCCAGCAGCTTAGGACAGGGTGGGTTGGGTGAAGCTTTCTTT. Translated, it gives CASSLGQGGLGEAFF.

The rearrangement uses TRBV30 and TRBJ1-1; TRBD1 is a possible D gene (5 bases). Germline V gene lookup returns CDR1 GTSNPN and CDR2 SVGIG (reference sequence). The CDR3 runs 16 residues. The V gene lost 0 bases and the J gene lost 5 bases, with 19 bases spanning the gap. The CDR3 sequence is CAWSVHLGGELTEAFF. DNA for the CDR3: TGTGCCTGGAGTGTTCATCTAGGAGGGGAATTGACTGAAGCTTTCTTT. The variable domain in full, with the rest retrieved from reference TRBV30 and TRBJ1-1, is SQTIHQWPATLVQPVGSPLSLECTVEGTSNPNLYWYRQAAGRGLQLLFYSVGIGQISSEVPQNLSASRPQDRQFILSSKKLLLSDSGFYLCAWSVHLGGELTEAFFGQGTRLTVV.

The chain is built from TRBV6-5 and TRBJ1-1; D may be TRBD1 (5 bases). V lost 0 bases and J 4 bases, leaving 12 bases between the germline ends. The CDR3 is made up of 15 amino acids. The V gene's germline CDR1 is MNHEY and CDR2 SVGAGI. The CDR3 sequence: CASSYSSRVGTEAFF. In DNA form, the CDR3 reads TGTGCCAGCAGTTACTCTAGCAGGGTAGGCACTGAAGCTTTCTTT.

The DNA for the CDR3 is TGCGCCAGCAGCCGCGTTCAGGGGTACTATGGCTACACCTTC. Protein product: CASSRVQGYYGYTF. This chain joins TRBV4-3 and TRBJ1-2, with a possible D match to TRBD1 (6 bases). Germline CDR1 and CDR2: LGHNA and YSLEER. V lost 4 bases to trimming and J lost 3 bases, with 12 bases between them. This CDR3 region has 14 residues.

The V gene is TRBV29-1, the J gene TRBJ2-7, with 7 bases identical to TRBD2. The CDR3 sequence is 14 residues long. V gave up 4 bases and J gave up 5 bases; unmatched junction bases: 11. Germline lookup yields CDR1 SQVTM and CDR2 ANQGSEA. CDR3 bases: TGCAGCGTTGGGTTTTTGCGGGGGAGCCACGAGCAGTACTTC. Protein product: CSVGFLRGSHEQYF.

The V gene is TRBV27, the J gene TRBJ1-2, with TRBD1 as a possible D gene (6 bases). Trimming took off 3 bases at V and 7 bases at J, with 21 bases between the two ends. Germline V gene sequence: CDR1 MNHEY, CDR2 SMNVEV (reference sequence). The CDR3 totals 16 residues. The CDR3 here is CASSFLDSLQKGGYTF. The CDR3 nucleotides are TGTGCCAGCAGTTTCCTGGACAGCCTCCAAAAAGGTGGCTACACCTTC.

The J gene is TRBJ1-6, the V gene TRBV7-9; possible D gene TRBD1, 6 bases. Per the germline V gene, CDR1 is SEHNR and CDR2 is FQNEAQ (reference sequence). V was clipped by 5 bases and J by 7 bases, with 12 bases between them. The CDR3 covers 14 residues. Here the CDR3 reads CASSAWTANSPLHF. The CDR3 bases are TGTGCCAGCAGCGCGTGGACAGCAAATTCACCCCTCCACTTT. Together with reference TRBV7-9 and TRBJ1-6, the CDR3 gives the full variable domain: DTGVSQNPRHKITKRGQNVTFRCDPISEHNRLYWYRQTLGQGPEFLTYFQNEAQLEKSRLLSDRFSAERPKGSFSTLEIQRTEQGDSAMYLCASSAWTANSPLHFGNGTRLTVT.

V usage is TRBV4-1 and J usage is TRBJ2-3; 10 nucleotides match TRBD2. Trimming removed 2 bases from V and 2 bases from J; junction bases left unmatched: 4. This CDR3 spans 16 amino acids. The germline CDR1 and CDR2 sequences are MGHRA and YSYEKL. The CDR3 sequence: CASSQLLAGITDTQYF. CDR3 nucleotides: TGCGCCAGCAGCCAACTACTAGCGGGGATCACAGATACGCAGTATTTT.

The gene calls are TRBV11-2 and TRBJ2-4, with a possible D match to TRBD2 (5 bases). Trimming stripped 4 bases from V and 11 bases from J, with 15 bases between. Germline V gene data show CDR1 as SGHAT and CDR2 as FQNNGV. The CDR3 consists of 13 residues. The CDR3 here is CASSSRRDRLQYF. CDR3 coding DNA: TGTGCCAGCAGCTCCCGACGGGATCGCCTTCAGTACTTC.

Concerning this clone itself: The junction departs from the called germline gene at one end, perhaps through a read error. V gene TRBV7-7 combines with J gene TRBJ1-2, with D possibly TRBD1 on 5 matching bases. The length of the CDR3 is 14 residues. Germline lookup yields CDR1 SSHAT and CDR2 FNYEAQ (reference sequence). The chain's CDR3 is CASSFPGQGRGYTF. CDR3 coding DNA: TGTGCTAGCAGCTTCCCAGGGCAGGGAAGGGGCTACACCTTC. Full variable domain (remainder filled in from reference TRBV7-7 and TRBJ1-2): GAGVSQSPRYKVTKRGQDVTLRCDPISSHATLYWYQQALGQGPEFLTYFNYEAQPDKSGLPSDRFSAERPEGSISTLTIQRTEQRDSAMYRCASSFPGQGRGYTFGSGTRLTVV.

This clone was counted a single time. Here the CDR3 reads CASSVGRGDSNQPQHF. The CDR3 DNA reads as TGTGCCAGCAGCGTAGGCAGGGGTGATAGCAATCAGCCCCAGCATTTT. This chain joins TRBV9 and TRBJ1-5; a possible D gene is TRBD1 (6 bases). In germline, CDR1 is SGDLS, CDR2 YYNGEE. Trimming removed 0 bases from V and 0 bases from J, with 10 bases in between. CDR3 length equals 16 residues.

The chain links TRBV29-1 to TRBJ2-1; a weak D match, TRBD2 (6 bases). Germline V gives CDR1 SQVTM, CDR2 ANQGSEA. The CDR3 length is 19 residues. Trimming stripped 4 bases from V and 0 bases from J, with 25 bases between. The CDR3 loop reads CSVAYSWTRMGGSYNEQFF. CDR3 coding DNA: TGCAGCGTTGCCTACTCATGGACCCGCATGGGGGGCTCCTACAATGAGCAGTTCTTC.